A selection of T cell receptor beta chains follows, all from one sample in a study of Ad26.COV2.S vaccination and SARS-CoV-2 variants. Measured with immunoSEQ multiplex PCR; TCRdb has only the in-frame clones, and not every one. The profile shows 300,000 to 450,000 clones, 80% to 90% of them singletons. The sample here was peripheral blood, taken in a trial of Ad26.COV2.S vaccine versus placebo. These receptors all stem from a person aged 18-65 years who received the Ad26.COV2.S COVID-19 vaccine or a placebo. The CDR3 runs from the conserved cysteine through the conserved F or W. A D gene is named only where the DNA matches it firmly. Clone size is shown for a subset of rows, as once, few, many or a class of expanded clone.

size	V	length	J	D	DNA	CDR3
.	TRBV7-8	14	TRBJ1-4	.	TGTGCCAGCAGCCGAGGGATTGGTAATGAAAAACTGTTTTTT	CASSRGIGNEKLFF
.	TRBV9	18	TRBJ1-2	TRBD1	TGTGCCAGCAGCCCCAGGCAGGGGGCGAAAAGTCCAACGGTCGGCTACACCTTC	CASSPRQGAKSPTVGYTF
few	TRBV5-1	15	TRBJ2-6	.	TGCGCCAGCAGCTTGGGACCTTTGGGGGCCAACGTCCTGACTTTC	CASSLGPLGANVLTF
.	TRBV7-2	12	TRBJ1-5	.	TGTGCCAGCGGCAGTAGCAATCAGCCCCAGCATTTT	CASGSSNQPQHF
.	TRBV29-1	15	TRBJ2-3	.	TGCAGCGTTGAATTGCCAGAGACTAGCACAGATACGCAGTATTTT	CSVELPETSTDTQYF
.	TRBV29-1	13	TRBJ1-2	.	TGCAGCGTTGAGCCCGATACCCGGAGAGGCTACACCTTC	CSVEPDTRRGYTF
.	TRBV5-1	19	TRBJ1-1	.	TGCGCCAGCAGCTTGGGGGCGAGGACCGGCCTGGGGGTGGACACTGAAGCTTTCTTT	CASSLGARTGLGVDTEAFF
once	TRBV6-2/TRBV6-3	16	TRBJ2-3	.	TGTGCCAGCAGTATCGGGACTCTTCCGCTCACAGATACGCAGTATTTT	CASSIGTLPLTDTQYF
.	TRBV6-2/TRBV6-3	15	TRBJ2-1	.	TGTGCCAGCAGCCCCCCAGGGGCCTCCTACAATGAGCAGTTCTTC	CASSPPGASYNEQFF
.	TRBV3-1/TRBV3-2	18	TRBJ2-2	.	TGTGCCAGCAGCCCCCGACGGGGGCCTTCCTGGGACACCGGGGAGCTGTTTTTT	CASSPRRGPSWDTGELFF
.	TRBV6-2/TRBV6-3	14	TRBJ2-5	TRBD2	TGTGCCAGCAGTTACTCCTCGGCGGGGGGCTCCCAGTACTTC	CASSYSSAGGSQYF
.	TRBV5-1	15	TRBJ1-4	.	TGCGCCAGCAGCTCCGCCGGGACCAAGGGTGAAAAACTGTTTTTT	CASSSAGTKGEKLFF
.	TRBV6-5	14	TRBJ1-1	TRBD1	TGTGCCAGCAGTTACGGTGGTCAGGGGGTCTCAGCTTTCTTT	CASSYGGQGVSAFF
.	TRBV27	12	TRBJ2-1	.	TGTGCCAGCAGTGGGTACTACAATGAGCAGTTCTTC	CASSGYYNEQFF
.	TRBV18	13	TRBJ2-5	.	TGTGCCAGCTCACCACTAGCCGGAGAGACCCAGTACTTC	CASSPLAGETQYF
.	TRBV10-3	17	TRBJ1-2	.	TGTGCCATCAGTGAGTCGAGGCCGGGGGAGGGGAACTATGGCTACACCTTC	CAISESRPGEGNYGYTF
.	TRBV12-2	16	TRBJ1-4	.	TGTGCAAGTCGCTTCGTTGACAGGGCAACTAATGAAAAACTGTTTTTT	CASRFVDRATNEKLFF
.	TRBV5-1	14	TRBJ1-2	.	TGCGCCAGCAGCCCGCCTGGGGGCCTCTATGGCTACACCTTC	CASSPPGGLYGYTF
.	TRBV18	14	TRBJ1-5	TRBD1	TGTGCCAGCTCCCGGGACAGAGAAGGTCAGCCCCAGCATTTT	CASSRDREGQPQHF
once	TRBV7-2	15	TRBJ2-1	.	TGTGCCAGCAGCTCATTAGTCGTAGAATACAATGAGCAGTTCTTC	CASSSLVVEYNEQFF
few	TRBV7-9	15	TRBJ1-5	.	TGTGCCAGCAGCTTAGGTGACAATAGCAATCAGCCCCAGCATTTT	CASSLGDNSNQPQHF
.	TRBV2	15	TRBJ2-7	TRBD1	TGTGCCAGCAGTGTGGCCGGACAGGGGACCTACGAGCAGTACTTC	CASSVAGQGTYEQYF
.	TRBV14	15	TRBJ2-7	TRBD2	TGTGCCAGCAGCCAAGGTAGCGGGACCTCCTACGAGCAGTACTTC	CASSQGSGTSYEQYF
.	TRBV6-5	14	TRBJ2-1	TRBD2	TGTGCCAGCAGTAAATCAGGACTAGCGGGAGTGGGGTTCTTC	CASSKSGLAGVGFF
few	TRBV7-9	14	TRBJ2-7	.	TGTGCCAGCAGCTCCCCGGGCCAAATATACGAGCAGTACTTC	CASSSPGQIYEQYF
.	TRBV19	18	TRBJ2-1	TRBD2	TGTGCCAGTAGTATAGATCGACGACTAGCGGGAAAAGGGAATGAGCAGTTCTTC	CASSIDRRLAGKGNEQFF
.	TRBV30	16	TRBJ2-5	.	TGTGCCTGGAGTGTAAATGGCGCCAGAGTAAAAGAGACCCAGTACTTC	CAWSVNGARVKETQYF
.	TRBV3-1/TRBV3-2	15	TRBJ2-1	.	TGTGCCAGCAGCCAAGGGACGTTCTCCTACAATGAGCAGTTCTTC	CASSQGTFSYNEQFF
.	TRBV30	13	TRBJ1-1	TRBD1	TGTGCCTGGAGCGGGACAGGGAACACTGAAGCTTTCTTT	CAWSGTGNTEAFF
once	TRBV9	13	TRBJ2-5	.	TGTGCCAGCAGCGTAGCCAACCAAGAGACCCAGTACTTC	CASSVANQETQYF
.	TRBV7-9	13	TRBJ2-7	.	TGTGCCAGCAGCTTAGCGGACGAGTTCGAGCAGTACTTC	CASSLADEFEQYF
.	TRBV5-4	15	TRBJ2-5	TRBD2	TGTGCCAGCAGCTTGGCGGGGGGGTTCCAAGAGACCCAGTACTTC	CASSLAGGFQETQYF
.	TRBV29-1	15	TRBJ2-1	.	TGCAGCGTCGTCGCCCTTGACAGTTACTACAATGAGCAGTTCTTC	CSVVALDSYYNEQFF
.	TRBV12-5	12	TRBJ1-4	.	TGTGCTAGTGGTTTGGTACAGGGTAAACTGTTTTTT	CASGLVQGKLFF
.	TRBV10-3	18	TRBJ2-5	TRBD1	TGTGCCATAGCTAGCCATGCACTCAGGGGGCCCGAACAAGAGACCCAGTACTTC	CAIASHALRGPEQETQYF
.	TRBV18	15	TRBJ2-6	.	TGTGCCAGCTCACCACAGGGATCCGGGGCCAACGTCCTGACTTTC	CASSPQGSGANVLTF
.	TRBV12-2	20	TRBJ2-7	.	TGTGCAAGTCGCTCTTCTCACAGGACTAGCGGGGCCCGTCTGGCCTACGAGCAGTACTTC	CASRSSHRTSGARLAYEQYF
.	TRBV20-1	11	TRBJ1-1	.	TGCAGTGCTAGGGTAAACACTGAAGCTTTCTTT	CSARVNTEAFF
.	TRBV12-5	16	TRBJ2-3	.	TGTGCTAGTGGTTTGGTACTGAGGGGGAGCACAGATACGCAGTATTTT	CASGLVLRGSTDTQYF
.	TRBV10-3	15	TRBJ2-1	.	TGTGCCATCAGTTCCTTAGTAATTCAGTACAATGAGCAGTTCTTC	CAISSLVIQYNEQFF
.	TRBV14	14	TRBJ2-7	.	TGTGCCAGCAGCCCATACCGGGACGGATACGAGCAGTACTTC	CASSPYRDGYEQYF
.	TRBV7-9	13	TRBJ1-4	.	TGTGCCAGCAGCTTAGGGGAGGGGCAAAAACTGTTTTTT	CASSLGEGQKLFF
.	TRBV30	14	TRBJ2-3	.	TGTGCCTGGAGTGACCCACGAAGGACAGATACGCAGTATTTT	CAWSDPRRTDTQYF
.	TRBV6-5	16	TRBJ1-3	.	TGTGCCAGCAGTTACTCAAGACCCAGCTCTGGAAACACCATATATTTT	CASSYSRPSSGNTIYF
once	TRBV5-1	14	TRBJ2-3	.	TGCGCCAGCAGCTTACTACGGGGCAGAGATACGCAGTATTTT	CASSLLRGRDTQYF
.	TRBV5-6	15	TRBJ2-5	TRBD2	TGTGCCAGCTCTTTGGGGGGGAGCTTTACAGAGACCCAGTACTTC	CASSLGGSFTETQYF
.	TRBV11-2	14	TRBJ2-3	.	TGTGCCAGCAGCTTAGGGGGGGATACGGATACGCAGTATTTT	CASSLGGDTDTQYF
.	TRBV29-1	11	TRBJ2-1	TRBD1	TGCAGCGGCTGGGACAGCAATGAGCAGTTCTTC	CSGWDSNEQFF